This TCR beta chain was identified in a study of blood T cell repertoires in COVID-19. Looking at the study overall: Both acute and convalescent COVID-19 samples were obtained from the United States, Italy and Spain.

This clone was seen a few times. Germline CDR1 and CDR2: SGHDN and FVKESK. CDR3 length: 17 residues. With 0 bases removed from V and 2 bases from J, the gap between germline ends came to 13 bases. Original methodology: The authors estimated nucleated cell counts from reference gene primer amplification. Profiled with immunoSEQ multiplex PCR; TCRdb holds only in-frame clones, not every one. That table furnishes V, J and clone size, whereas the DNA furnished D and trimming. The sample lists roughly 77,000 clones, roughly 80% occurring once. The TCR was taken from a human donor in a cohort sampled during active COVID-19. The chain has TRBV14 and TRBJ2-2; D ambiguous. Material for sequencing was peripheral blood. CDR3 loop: CASSQDRTLLNTGELFF. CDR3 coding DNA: TGTGCCAGCAGCCAAGATAGAACCCTTCTTAACACCGGGGAGCTGTTTTTT.